A selection of T cell receptor beta chains follows, all from one sample in a study of T cell responses to AZD1222 COVID-19 vaccine. Only in-frame clones appear in the TCRdb table, and some are missing; sequencing was by immunoSEQ multiplex PCR. The data contain 100,000 to 120,000 clones, about four fifths of them singletons. Material: peripheral blood, obtained on day 0 of AZD1222 vaccination. These receptors were collected from an adult in good health. The CDR3 runs from the conserved cysteine through the conserved F or W. The D gene is left open where the match is weak. Size values are once, few and many counts, or a class for expanded clones, and some rows have none.

d_gene	v_gene	j_gene	abundance	CDR3nt	CDR3aa
-	TRBV28	TRBJ2-7	-	TGTGCCAGCGGGATAAATCGCGGGCAGTACTTC	CASGINRGQYF
TRBD2	TRBV7-2	TRBJ2-7	-	TGTGCCAGCAGCTTAGAGGGGGCACTAGCGGGAGGCGAGCAGTACTTC	CASSLEGALAGGEQYF
-	TRBV5-1	TRBJ1-5	-	TGCGCCAGCAGCTTGACAGGCAATCAGCCCCAGCATTTT	CASSLTGNQPQHF
TRBD1	TRBV29-1	TRBJ2-5	once	TGCAGCGTTGCCTTGGACAGGGGGCAGGGGACCCAGTACTTC	CSVALDRGQGTQYF
TRBD1	TRBV7-2	TRBJ2-5	-	TGTGCCAGCAGCTTAGTTTGGGCAGGGGGCGGAGAGACCCAGTACTTC	CASSLVWAGGGETQYF
-	TRBV28	TRBJ2-2	-	TGTGCCAGCTCAAAAAGCACCGGGGAGCTGTTTTTT	CASSKSTGELFF
TRBD2	TRBV7-2	TRBJ2-7	-	TGTGCCAGCAGCCCGGGACTAGCGGCATCCTACGAGCAGTACTTC	CASSPGLAASYEQYF
-	TRBV19	TRBJ1-1	-	TGTGCCAGTGGCCGGGTGGAGGGCACTGAAGCTTTCTTT	CASGRVEGTEAFF
TRBD1	TRBV24-1	TRBJ1-5	-	TGTGCCACCAGTCCGGGACAGGGGGCCAGTCAGCCCCAGCATTTT	CATSPGQGASQPQHF
-	TRBV5-5	TRBJ1-3	few	TGTGCCAGCAGCTTTAAGTTCGGGGAGACCTCTCCCGGAAACACCATATATTTT	CASSFKFGETSPGNTIYF
TRBD1	TRBV4-3	TRBJ2-3	once	TGCGCCAGCAGCCAAGAGAGTAGGACAGGGTCAGCAGATACGCAGTATTTT	CASSQESRTGSADTQYF
TRBD1	TRBV20-1	TRBJ2-1	-	TGCTCCGGGGACAGGGACCATGAGCAGTTCTTC	CSGDRDHEQFF
TRBD1	TRBV2	TRBJ1-2	-	TGTGCCAGCAGTGTCCAGGGGGCGGTTGGCTACACCTTC	CASSVQGAVGYTF
-	TRBV7-9	TRBJ2-3	-	TGTGCCAGCAGCGGAAGCACAGATACGCAGTATTTT	CASSGSTDTQYF
-	TRBV27	TRBJ2-7	-	TGTGCCAGCAGTTTCCGGGAAAACACTATCTACGAGCAGTACTTC	CASSFRENTIYEQYF
-	TRBV7-6	TRBJ2-2	-	TGTGCCAGCAGCTTTAGCGGGAACACCGGGGAGCTGTTTTTT	CASSFSGNTGELFF
-	TRBV27	TRBJ1-4	-	TGTGCCAGCAGTCAAACCTTTGGCGTCCCTAATGAAAAACTGTTTTTT	CASSQTFGVPNEKLFF
TRBD2	TRBV5-1	TRBJ2-4	-	TGCGCCAGCAGCGGGACTAGCGGGAGTGTAGCCAAAAACATTCAGTACTTC	CASSGTSGSVAKNIQYF
TRBD1	TRBV29-1	TRBJ2-3	-	TGCAGCGTTGTGCAGGGGGCGAAGGCTACGCAGTATTTT	CSVVQGAKATQYF
-	TRBV28	TRBJ1-2	few	TGTGCCAGCAGTTTAATCCGGTCCCATAACTATGGCTACACCTTC	CASSLIRSHNYGYTF
TRBD1	TRBV18	TRBJ2-2	-	TGTGCCAGCTCACCGGTGGCAGGGGGCAGCACCGGGGAGCTGTTTTTT	CASSPVAGGSTGELFF
-	TRBV5-4	TRBJ1-2	few	TGTGCCAGCACCCCCTCCCCCGGCCAGGCAAGTTATGGCTACACCTTC	CASTPSPGQASYGYTF